This TCR beta chain originates from a study of a mutant IDH1 vaccine in newly diagnosed glioma. TCRdb's copy holds only in-frame clones and misses some; the assay was immunoSEQ multiplex PCR. Here the sample spans 13,000 or so clones, around 81% being singletons. In regard to this clone: The antigen remains unidentified.

Time point in this sample: week 47, end of study. Doses consisted of 300 ug of mutant IDH1 20-mer peptide each, paired with topical imiquimod. This clonotype was obtained from a woman in her thirties or forties with glioma. This specimen consisted of PBMCs, obtained from a glioma patient whose treatment included an IDH1 peptide vaccine.

The CDR3 DNA reads TGTGCCAGCAGTGGAGGGTTCGGGGCAGGGGCCAACGTCCTGACTTTC. Amino acids: CASSGGFGAGANVLTF. This chain uses TRBV2 with TRBJ2-6, with D perhaps TRBD1 or TRBD2 (5 bases each). The V end lost 4 bases, the J end lost 4 bases, and 14 bases lay between the germline ends. Germline CDR1 is SNHLY and CDR2 is FYNNEI. The CDR3 has 16 residues. Complete variable domain (other parts from reference TRBV2 and TRBJ2-6): EPEVTQTPSHQVTQMGQEVILRCVPISNHLYFYWYRQILGQKVEFLVSFYNNEISEKSEIFDDQFSVERPDGSNFTLKIRSTKLEDSAMYFCASSGGFGAGANVLTFGAGSRLTVL.